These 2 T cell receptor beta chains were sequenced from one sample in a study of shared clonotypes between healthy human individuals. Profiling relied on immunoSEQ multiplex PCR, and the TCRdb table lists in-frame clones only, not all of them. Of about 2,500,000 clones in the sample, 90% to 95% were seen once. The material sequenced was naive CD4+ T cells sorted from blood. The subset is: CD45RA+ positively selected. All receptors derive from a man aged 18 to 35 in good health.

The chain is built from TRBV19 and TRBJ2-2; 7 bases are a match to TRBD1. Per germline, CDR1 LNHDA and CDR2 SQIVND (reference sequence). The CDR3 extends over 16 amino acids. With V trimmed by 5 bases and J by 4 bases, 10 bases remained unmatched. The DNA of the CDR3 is TGTGCCAGTAGTGGGGGTCGGACAGGAGGCACCGGGGAGCTGTTTTTT. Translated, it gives CASSGGRTGGTGELFF.

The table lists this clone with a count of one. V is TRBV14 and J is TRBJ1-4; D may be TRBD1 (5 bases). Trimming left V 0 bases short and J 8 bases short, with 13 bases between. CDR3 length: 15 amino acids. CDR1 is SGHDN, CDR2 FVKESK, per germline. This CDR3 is CASSQEGAGKEKLFF. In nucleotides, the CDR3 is TGTGCCAGCAGCCAAGAAGGGGCAGGGAAGGAAAAACTGTTTTTT.